This T cell receptor beta chain came from a study of T cell responses to AZD1222 COVID-19 vaccine. To note about this clone: Its antigen is unidentified.

Sequencing was performed with immunoSEQ multiplex PCR; in TCRdb, only in-frame clones are kept and a portion is missing. Among roughly 93,000 clones, roughly nine tenths were seen once, and the ten largest hold approximately 5.3%. Findings of the study overall: Spike-wide vaccine-associated CD4 TCRs dominated at 160-218 and 743-854. There were repertoire samples only from the period after the peak T cell response.

The CDR3 has 14 residues. The germline CDR1 and CDR2 sequences are MGHDK and SYGVNS. V was cut by 4 bases and J by 5 bases, with 14 bases left in between. The chain carries TRBV25-1 and TRBJ2-5; D perhaps matches TRBD2 (7 bases). This TCR was sampled from an adult who received the AZD1222 COVID-19 vaccine. The starting material was peripheral blood, obtained 28 days after the second AZD1222 dose. The CDR3 DNA reads as TGTGCCAGCAGTGCACGACGGGGGGCGGAGACCCAGTACTTC. Protein product: CASSARRGAETQYF.